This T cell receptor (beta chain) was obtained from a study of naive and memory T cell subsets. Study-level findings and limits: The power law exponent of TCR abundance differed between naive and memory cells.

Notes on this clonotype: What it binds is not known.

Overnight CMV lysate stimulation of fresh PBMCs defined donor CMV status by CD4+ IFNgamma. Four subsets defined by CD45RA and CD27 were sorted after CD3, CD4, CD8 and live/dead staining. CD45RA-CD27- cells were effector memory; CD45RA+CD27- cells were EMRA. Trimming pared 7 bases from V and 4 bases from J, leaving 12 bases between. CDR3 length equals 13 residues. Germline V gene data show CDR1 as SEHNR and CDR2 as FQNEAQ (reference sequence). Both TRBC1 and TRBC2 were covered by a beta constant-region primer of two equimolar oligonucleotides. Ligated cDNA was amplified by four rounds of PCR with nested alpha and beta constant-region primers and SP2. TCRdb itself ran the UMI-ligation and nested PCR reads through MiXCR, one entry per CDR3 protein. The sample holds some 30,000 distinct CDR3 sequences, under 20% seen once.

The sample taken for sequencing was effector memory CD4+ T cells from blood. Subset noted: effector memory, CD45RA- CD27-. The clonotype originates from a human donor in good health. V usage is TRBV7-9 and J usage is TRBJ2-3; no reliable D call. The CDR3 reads CASTREAADTQYF. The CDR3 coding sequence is TGTGCCAGCACCAGAGAGGCGGCAGATACGCAGTATTTT.